This TCR beta chain comes out of a study of blood T cell repertoires in COVID-19. In the authors' workflow: Amplification of reference gene primers was used by the study to estimate nucleated cell counts. Data came from immunoSEQ multiplex PCR; TCRdb stores just in-frame clones and leaves some out. The DNA was the basis for D and trimming; V, J and clone size are from that table. This sample has 260,000 or so clones, with approximately 80% found just once. Unmatched junction bases numbered 3, after V lost 0 bases and J lost 4 bases. The CDR3 spans 16 residues. Germline CDR1 SGHRS, CDR2 YFSETQ. The chain recombines TRBV5-1 with TRBJ2-3, with 12 bases matching TRBD2. The clonotype comes from a human donor in a cohort sampled during active COVID-19. Material for sequencing was peripheral blood. This chain's CDR3 is CASSLDRTSGADTQYF. DNA for the CDR3: TGCGCCAGCAGCTTGGACAGGACTAGCGGGGCAGATACGCAGTATTTT.